The rows below give T cell receptor beta chains drawn from one sample of a study of CD8+ T cells in alopecia areata. This table comes from immunoSEQ multiplex PCR, and its TCRdb copy is limited to in-frame clones, with some not included. Here the sample spans 150,000 to 200,000 clones, roughly 46% being singletons. The material was CD8+ T cells sorted from blood, obtained around week 54, from a patient treated with tofacitinib. The origin of the receptors is a human donor with alopecia areata. Each CDR3 is given with its conserved first and last residue. Each record gives: J gene, V gene, clone size, D gene, CDR3 protein, CDR3 DNA. D genes are given only for firm matches. Not all rows give a size; the values are once, few, many and, for expanded clones, a class.

TRBJ2-7,TRBV27,few,.,CASSLYGHDYEQYF,TGTGCCAGCAGTTTATACGGACACGACTACGAGCAGTACTTC
TRBJ2-3,TRBV13,.,TRBD1,CASSFLTGQDTQYF,TGTGCCAGCAGCTTCCTGACAGGGCAAGATACGCAGTATTTT
TRBJ2-7,TRBV29-1,.,.,CSVEERGSYEQYF,TGCAGCGTTGAAGAACGGGGATCCTACGAGCAGTACTTC
TRBJ2-5,TRBV2,.,.,CASSEGQDPQETQYF,TGTGCCAGCAGTGAAGGACAGGATCCCCAAGAGACCCAGTACTTC
TRBJ2-7,TRBV30,once,TRBD1,CAWSVGTGVHEQYF,TGTGCCTGGAGTGTAGGGACAGGGGTCCACGAGCAGTACTTC
TRBJ2-5,TRBV7-3,once,.,CASSLKAGEETQYF,TGTGCCAGCAGCTTAAAGGCAGGGGAAGAGACCCAGTACTTC
TRBJ1-1,TRBV30,.,TRBD1,CAWSVRTGVWMNTEAFF,TGTGCCTGGAGTGTACGGACAGGCGTTTGGATGAACACTGAAGCTTTCTTT
TRBJ2-2,TRBV27,few,.,CASSEGAGVIGELFF,TGTGCCAGCAGTGAGGGGGCGGGGGTGATCGGGGAGCTGTTTTTT
TRBJ1-2,TRBV13,.,.,CASTDTSYGYTF,TGTGCCAGCACCGACACCTCCTATGGCTACACCTTC
TRBJ2-7,TRBV7-2,few,.,CASSLRQGHSYEQYF,TGTGCCAGCAGCTTACGCCAGGGACATTCATACGAGCAGTACTTC
TRBJ2-3,TRBV7-9,.,TRBD1,CASSSTGEQDTQYF,TGTGCCAGCAGCTCGACAGGGGAACAAGATACGCAGTATTTT
TRBJ2-1,TRBV2,.,.,CASSTLGRYGEQFF,TGTGCCAGCAGTACTCTGGGGCGGTACGGTGAGCAGTTCTTC
TRBJ2-1,TRBV4-1,.,.,CASSQEGYNEQFF,TGCGCCAGCAGCCAAGAGGGTTACAATGAGCAGTTCTTC
TRBJ2-1,TRBV7-2,.,TRBD2,CASSSRGVGEQFF,TGTGCCAGCAGCTCACGGGGGGTTGGGGAGCAGTTCTTC
TRBJ2-5,TRBV29-1,.,TRBD2,CSVVQRGGQETQYF,TGCAGCGTTGTGCAGCGGGGGGGTCAAGAGACCCAGTACTTC
TRBJ2-7,TRBV2,.,.,CASSDQVGGRDEQYF,TGTGCCAGCAGTGACCAAGTGGGCGGTAGGGACGAGCAGTACTTC
TRBJ2-1,TRBV9,.,TRBD1,CASSEWTGIGDEQFF,TGTGCCAGCAGCGAGTGGACAGGGATAGGCGATGAGCAGTTCTTC
TRBJ2-7,TRBV7-9,.,.,CASSLNGQNYEQYF,TGTGCCAGCAGCTTAAACGGACAGAACTACGAGCAGTACTTC
TRBJ2-7,TRBV10-3,few,TRBD1,CAIRDRLTYEQYF,TGTGCCATCAGGGACAGGCTGACCTACGAGCAGTACTTC
TRBJ1-2,TRBV13,few,.,CASSLERPGNYGYTF,TGTGCCAGCAGCTTAGAACGTCCGGGGAACTATGGCTACACCTTC
TRBJ2-7,TRBV4-1,.,TRBD1,CASSPRDRGLEQYF,TGCGCCAGCAGCCCCCGGGACAGGGGGCTCGAGCAGTACTTC
TRBJ1-2,TRBV18,.,.,CASSPDTTSYGYTF,TGTGCCAGCTCACCGGACACGACGTCCTATGGCTACACCTTC